This T cell receptor beta chain was recorded in a study of blood T cell repertoires in COVID-19. Study at large: There were acute and convalescent COVID-19 samples, and they came from the United States, Italy and Spain. PBMCs, B-cell-depleted T cells, or T cells provided the cDNA or gDNA that made up the material.

The J segment lost 0 bases and the V segment lost 4 bases, leaving 24 bases of the junction unmatched. CDR1 is SGHRS, CDR2 YFSETQ, per germline. The CDR3 is made up of 23 amino acids. In the source study's methods: Nucleated cell counts were estimated from reference gene primer amplification. Measured with immunoSEQ multiplex PCR; TCRdb has only the in-frame clones, and not every one. The V and J calls and clone size were taken over from that table, and D and trimming were inferred from the DNA. The sample shows 65,000 to 70,000 clones, about 82% of them seen only once. The V and J genes are TRBV5-1 and TRBJ2-2; 10 nucleotides agree with TRBD2. Specimen: peripheral blood. The receptor comes from a man aged 50 to 59 with acute or convalescent COVID-19. The CDR3 coding sequence is TGCGCCAGCAGCCCCGTACCAACCCCTGTCGAGGTAGCGGGAGGCTCGAACACCGGGGAGCTGTTTTTT. Translated: CASSPVPTPVEVAGGSNTGELFF.